The T cell receptor beta chain described here comes from a study of cytomegalovirus exposure and HLA in healthy donors. About this clone itself: The target antigen is unknown.

Germline V CDR1 and CDR2: MNHNS, SASEGT. Deletions cut 2 bases from V and 3 bases from J, with 11 bases between. The length of the CDR3 is 15 residues. The PCR made use of 60 Vbeta and 13 Jbeta primers. Produced via immunoSEQ multiplex PCR; TCRdb's table is partial and in-frame only. The repertoire holds approximately 120,000 clones, with 17% as singletons. Study results and caveats: In a later analysis, specific HLA alleles were associated with about 18,000 TCR beta sequences at a 0.05 false discovery rate. Previously analyzed data showed that most TCR beta V segments were productive at a frequency of about 87% or about 30%.

This clonotype originated in a female donor in good health and CMV-seropositive. What was sequenced was PBMCs. The chain couples TRBV6-1 to TRBJ2-1; D unresolved. Here the CDR3 DNA reads TGTGCCAGCAGTGAAAGTACCGGGTACTACAATGAGCAGTTCTTC. Amino acid sequence: CASSESTGYYNEQFF.